This is a list of T cell receptor beta chains from one sample in a study of T cell changes during pregnancy in multiple sclerosis. The repertoire was sequenced with immunoSEQ multiplex PCR; TCRdb's copy has only in-frame clones and lacks some. The table records about 36,000 clones, roughly 93% of them present only once. The specimen comprised CD4+ T cells from peripheral blood mononuclear cells, sampled in the first trimester of pregnancy. These TCRs come from a female donor with multiple sclerosis, enrolled in a pregnancy study. The CDR3 runs from the conserved cysteine through the conserved F or W. D genes are given only for firm matches. Clone size is given for some rows only: seen once, a few or many times, or a class if the clone is expanded.

V	size	J	D	CDR3	DNA
TRBV5-1	.	TRBJ2-1	.	CASSPSGSSYNEQFF	TGCGCCAGCAGTCCGAGCGGCAGCTCCTACAATGAGCAGTTCTTC
TRBV7-2	.	TRBJ1-5	TRBD1	CASSFRTGLNQPQHF	TGTGCCAGCAGCTTCAGGACAGGTCTTAATCAGCCCCAGCATTTT
TRBV7-8	.	TRBJ2-3	.	CASSPGERTQYF	TGTGCCAGCAGCCCAGGGGAACGTACGCAGTATTTT
TRBV19	.	TRBJ1-5	TRBD1	CASSINGQGSNQPQHF	TGTGCCAGTAGTATAAACGGACAGGGTAGCAATCAGCCCCAGCATTTT
TRBV7-6	.	TRBJ1-1	TRBD1	CASSFLVGTGGMNTEAFF	TGTGCCAGCAGCTTTCTCGTCGGGACAGGCGGAATGAACACTGAAGCTTTCTTT
TRBV18	.	TRBJ2-1	.	CASSPPGQEQFF	TGTGCCAGCTCACCGCCTGGACAGGAGCAGTTCTTC
TRBV5-4	.	TRBJ1-5	.	CASSGGPQRYQPQHF	TGTGCCAGCAGCGGGGGCCCTCAGAGATATCAGCCCCAGCATTTT
TRBV29-1	.	TRBJ1-1	TRBD1	CSVLGTGNTEAFF	TGCAGCGTCCTTGGGACAGGTAACACTGAAGCTTTCTTT
TRBV7-9	once	TRBJ1-6	.	CASSLGAGGSNSPLHF	TGTGCCAGCAGCTTAGGGGCAGGAGGATCCAATTCACCCCTCCACTTT
TRBV2	.	TRBJ1-2	TRBD1	CASSGQGAFNGYTF	TGTGCCAGCAGTGGCCAGGGGGCTTTTAATGGCTACACCTTC
TRBV4-3	.	TRBJ1-2	.	CASSQDRTGAYGYTF	TGCGCCAGCAGCCAAGACCGAACAGGCGCCTATGGCTACACCTTC
TRBV15	.	TRBJ1-2	.	CATSRDLRRSGYTF	TGTGCCACCAGCAGAGATTTACGCCGAAGCGGCTACACCTTC
TRBV30	.	TRBJ2-2	TRBD1	CAWRGQGAGELFF	TGTGCCTGGAGAGGACAGGGAGCCGGGGAGCTGTTTTTT
TRBV4-1	.	TRBJ2-7	TRBD2	CASSQARTSGTYEQYF	TGCGCCAGCAGCCAAGCCCGGACTAGCGGAACCTACGAGCAGTACTTC
TRBV18	.	TRBJ1-1	.	CASSLGLTNTEAFF	TGTGCCAGCTCACTAGGACTTACGAACACTGAAGCTTTCTTT
TRBV7-6	.	TRBJ2-3	TRBD2	CASSLAAGGNTDTQYF	TGTGCCAGCAGCTTAGCCGCGGGGGGGAACACAGATACGCAGTATTTT
TRBV28	.	TRBJ2-3	TRBD2	CASRRTSGRGTDTQYF	TGTGCCAGCAGACGGACTAGCGGGAGGGGCACAGATACGCAGTATTTT
TRBV7-9	.	TRBJ2-7	TRBD1	CASSLGTGTHEQYF	TGTGCCAGCAGCCTGGGGACAGGGACCCACGAGCAGTACTTC
TRBV7-3	once	TRBJ1-1	.	CASSLRGGGNTEAFF	TGTGCCAGCAGCTTAAGAGGGGGGGGAAACACTGAAGCTTTCTTT
TRBV6-1	.	TRBJ2-1	TRBD2	CASRALAGGGDEQFF	TGTGCCAGCAGGGCGCTAGCGGGAGGGGGCGATGAGCAGTTCTTC
TRBV18	.	TRBJ2-2	.	CAGGWGRGTGELFF	TGTGCCGGAGGATGGGGTCGAGGCACCGGGGAGCTGTTTTTT
TRBV25-1	.	TRBJ2-5	.	CASSGFAGAQETQYF	TGTGCCAGCAGCGGATTCGCAGGGGCCCAAGAGACCCAGTACTTC
TRBV5-1	.	TRBJ2-7	.	CASSLEFVSNGDEQYF	TGCGCCAGCAGCTTGGAATTTGTCAGTAACGGAGACGAGCAGTACTTC
TRBV30	.	TRBJ1-1	TRBD1	CAWNPARDSTEAFF	TGTGCCTGGAACCCAGCCAGGGACAGCACTGAAGCTTTCTTT
TRBV20-1	.	TRBJ1-1	.	CSARVITEAFF	TGCAGTGCTAGAGTTATCACTGAAGCTTTCTTT
TRBV29-1	.	TRBJ2-3	.	CSAQNQGTQYF	TGCAGCGCCCAGAACCAGGGTACGCAGTATTTT
TRBV6-1	few	TRBJ1-1	TRBD1	CASILRTGINTEAFF	TGTGCCAGCATTTTACGGACAGGGATAAACACTGAAGCTTTCTTT
TRBV4-2	few	TRBJ1-6	.	CASSREGESNAYNSPLHF	TGTGCCAGCAGCCGAGAGGGCGAAAGTAACGCCTATAATTCACCCCTCCACTTT
TRBV18	.	TRBJ2-5	TRBD2	CASSPVAGDSETQYF	TGTGCCAGCTCACCGGTAGCGGGAGACAGTGAGACCCAGTACTTC
TRBV19	.	TRBJ2-7	TRBD2	CASSKLSAGVDYEQYF	TGTGCCAGTAGTAAACTGAGCGCGGGAGTCGACTACGAGCAGTACTTC
TRBV18	.	TRBJ1-5	TRBD1	CASSLNRYRGGSNQPQHF	TGTGCCAGCTCACTTAATCGATACAGGGGCGGGAGCAATCAGCCCCAGCATTTT
TRBV5-4	.	TRBJ2-7	TRBD2	CASSPRLAGGRRGTYEQYF	TGTGCCAGCAGCCCAAGACTAGCGGGGGGGCGTAGGGGGACCTACGAGCAGTACTTC
TRBV7-2	once	TRBJ2-4	.	CASGADKNIQYF	TGTGCCAGCGGTGCGGACAAAAACATTCAGTACTTC
TRBV5-4	.	TRBJ2-2	TRBD1	CASSLRQGSTGELFF	TGTGCCAGCAGCTTGAGACAGGGGAGCACCGGGGAGCTGTTTTTT
TRBV5-1	.	TRBJ2-5	.	CASSFGVVQETQYF	TGCGCCAGCAGCTTTGGAGTAGTCCAAGAGACCCAGTACTTC
TRBV4-2	.	TRBJ2-5	.	CARLTWTFQETQYF	TGTGCCAGATTGACCTGGACTTTCCAAGAGACCCAGTACTTC
TRBV4-2	once	TRBJ1-2	TRBD1	CASSQEGDRGPNGYTF	TGTGCCAGCAGCCAAGAAGGGGACAGGGGGCCGAATGGCTACACCTTC
TRBV15	few	TRBJ2-7	.	CATGAEPAALNF	TGTGCCACCGGCGCGGAGCCAGCAGCCTTGAACTTC
TRBV19	once	TRBJ2-7	TRBD1	CASSTSGQGSYEQYF	TGTGCCAGTAGTACGTCCGGACAGGGCTCCTACGAGCAGTACTTC
TRBV5-5	.	TRBJ2-6	.	CASSGPQGGSLSGANVLTF	TGTGCCAGCAGCGGACCCCAGGGGGGTTCCCTCTCTGGGGCCAACGTCCTGACTTTC
TRBV2	few	TRBJ2-3	.	CASSEETHTQYF	TGTGCCAGCAGTGAAGAGACACATACGCAGTATTTT
TRBV7-2	.	TRBJ2-5	TRBD2	CASTVAGGRETQYF	TGTGCCAGCACCGTAGCGGGGGGGCGAGAGACCCAGTACTTC
TRBV29-1	.	TRBJ2-4	TRBD1	CSVGDRGLGGAKNIQYF	TGCAGCGTGGGGGACAGGGGGCTAGGAGGGGCCAAAAACATTCAGTACTTC
TRBV29-1	.	TRBJ2-7	.	CSVGQNSYEQYF	TGCAGCGTTGGGCAGAACTCCTACGAGCAGTACTTC
TRBV5-5	.	TRBJ2-3	TRBD2	CASSLQLAGGTDTQYF	TGTGCCAGCAGCTTGCAACTAGCGGGAGGAACAGATACGCAGTATTTT
TRBV11-1	.	TRBJ2-1	TRBD1	CASSRDRGSYNEQFF	TGTGCCAGCAGCCGCGACAGGGGCTCCTACAATGAGCAGTTCTTC
TRBV9	.	TRBJ1-2	.	CASSDTLRGLGGYTF	TGTGCCAGCAGCGACACCCTACGAGGGCTGGGGGGCTACACCTTC